The 9 T cell receptor beta chains in this list originate from one sample, sequenced in a study of cytomegalovirus exposure and HLA in healthy donors (dated by TCRdb to about 2017). Receptors were amplified or captured by the immunoSEQ multiplex PCR assay. For the multiplex PCR, a mixture combining 60 forward primers for TCR Vbeta segments and 13 reverse primers for TCR Jbeta segments was used. Drawn from immuneACCESS, this table holds only the in-frame rearrangements with V and J called that TCRdb kept. Clones are partly lost; checked studies trace under half to an unresolved V gene and leave the rest unexplained. Recorded for this sample are 100,000 to 150,000 clones; around 70% of them occurred a single time. Clones ranked in the top ten supply under 8.5% of the sample. Sequencing was performed on PBMCs. The receptors were gathered from a male donor in good health and CMV-seronegative.

This clone was counted only a few times. The genes are TRBV7-3 and TRBJ2-1; D remains ambiguous. CDR3 length: 18 amino acids. Between the trimmed V and J ends, which lost 5 bases and 6 bases, there was a span of 26 bases. Germline lookup yields CDR1 SGHTA and CDR2 FQGTGA. Here the CDR3 DNA reads TGTGCCAGCAGCCCAACAATCTCCCAGGTGAAGGTTGGCAATGAGCAGTTCTTC. It is translated as CASSPTISQVKVGNEQFF.

The chain carries TRBV11-2 and TRBJ2-1; 12 bases are a match to TRBD2. The CDR3 is 15 amino acids. Losses at the gene ends were 4 bases for V and 7 bases for J; bases not matched to a gene: 5. Per the germline V gene, CDR1 is SGHAT and CDR2 is FQNNGV. The CDR3 region is CASSSLAGGQNEQFF. The CDR3 DNA sequence: TGTGCCAGCAGCTCCCTAGCGGGGGGGCAGAATGAGCAGTTCTTC.

The chain combines TRBV28 with TRBJ1-5; maybe TRBD1 (6 bases). CDR3 length: 15 residues. Trimming took off 4 bases at V and 0 bases at J, with 10 bases between the two ends. Germline-derived CDR1 and CDR2 are MDHEN and SYDVKM. The DNA of the CDR3 is TGTGCCAGCAGTTCCAGGGGCTCTAGCAATCAGCCCCAGCATTTT. As protein: CASSSRGSSNQPQHF.

This rearrangement joins TRBV5-1 to TRBJ1-6; perhaps TRBD1 as D (6 bases). Trimming stripped 0 bases from V and 10 bases from J, with 8 bases between. The germline gives CDR1 SGHRS, CDR2 YFSETQ. The CDR3 has 13 amino acids. The CDR3 bases are TGCGCCAGCAGCTTGGGGGGGACATCACCCCTCCACTTT. It translates to CASSLGGTSPLHF.

This clone was counted a single time. V is TRBV28 and J is TRBJ2-7; 7 nucleotides agree with TRBD2. Germline lookup yields CDR1 MDHEN and CDR2 SYDVKM. V dropped 3 bases and J dropped 6; count of bases not matched to a gene: 5. This CDR3 spans 13 amino acids. The CDR3 bases are TGTGCCAGCAGTTTTGGGCGGGAGAGCGAGCAGTACTTC. Translated, it gives CASSFGRESEQYF.

This chain links TRBV5-1 with TRBJ1-2; no firm D call. The CDR3 runs 14 residues. Looked up from germline, CDR1 is SGHRS and CDR2 is YFSETQ. V was trimmed by 0 bases and J by 8 bases, leaving 14 bases between them. The CDR3 loop is CASSLVGDFRGYTF. CDR3 DNA sequence: TGCGCCAGCAGCTTGGTTGGTGACTTTCGAGGCTACACCTTC.

This chain's CDR3 is CASSQVAPNPEHTIYF. In DNA form, the CDR3 reads TGTGCCAGCAGCCAAGTCGCTCCAAACCCGGAGCACACCATATATTTT. This chain links TRBV4-2 with TRBJ1-3; D gene unclear. This CDR3 contains 16 residues. Trimming removed 1 base at V and 8 bases at J, with 18 bases between. From germline, CDR1 is LGHNA and CDR2 YNFKEQ.

The genes are TRBV28 and TRBJ2-1, with 7 bases aligning to TRBD2. CDR3 length: 14 amino acids. Germline CDR1 and CDR2: MDHEN and SYDVKM. Trimming removed 10 bases from V and 6 bases from J; junction bases left unmatched: 12. CDR3 protein: CATKSSGKLNEQFF. The CDR3 DNA follows: TGTGCCACCAAGTCAAGCGGGAAACTCAATGAGCAGTTCTTC.

The chain links TRBV29-1 to TRBJ1-2; 8 nucleotides match TRBD1. Germline values: CDR1 SQVTM, CDR2 ANQGSEA. V lost 5 bases to trimming and J lost 3 bases; unmatched junction nucleotides: 2. There are 12 residues in the CDR3. The CDR3 bases are TGCAGCGTTACAGGGGGACACTATGGCTACACCTTC. Amino acids: CSVTGGHYGYTF.